Listed below are T cell receptor beta chains from one sample, sequenced in a study of CD8 T cells in ankylosing spondylitis. One entry per CDR3 protein, called by TCRdb with MiXCR from the 5' RACE reads. Of approximately 300,000 distinct CDR3 sequences in the sample, under 8.5% are singletons; the top ten hold roughly 15%. Sequenced: blood, either unsorted or a sorted T cell fraction (not recorded which). These receptors came from a male donor with ankylosing spondylitis. Each CDR3 is given with its conserved first and last residue. The order of the fields is D gene, J gene, V gene, clone size, CDR3 protein, CDR3 DNA. D genes are given only for firm matches. Not all rows give a size; the values are once, few, many and, for expanded clones, a class.

D gene: .
J gene: TRBJ1-5
V gene: TRBV20-1
clone size: few
CDR3 protein: CSAGWGEGQPQHF
CDR3 DNA: TGCAGTGCAGGGTGGGGGGAAGGTCAGCCCCAGCATTTT

D gene: TRBD1
J gene: TRBJ2-2
V gene: TRBV7-2
clone size: many
CDR3 protein: CASSRDRNTGELFF
CDR3 DNA: TGTGCCAGCAGCCGGGACAGGAACACCGGGGAGCTGTTTTTT

D gene: TRBD2
J gene: TRBJ2-3
V gene: TRBV5-1
clone size: .
CDR3 protein: CASSILPSGSSADTQYF
CDR3 DNA: TGCGCCAGCAGCATACTGCCTAGCGGGAGTTCTGCAGATACGCAGTATTTT

D gene: TRBD1
J gene: TRBJ1-6
V gene: TRBV12-3/TRBV12-4
clone size: .
CDR3 protein: CASNPTGTLGSPLHF
CDR3 DNA: TGTGCCAGCAACCCGACAGGGACCCTGGGGTCACCCCTCCACTTT

D gene: TRBD1
J gene: TRBJ2-1
V gene: TRBV9
clone size: .
CDR3 protein: CASSARDSNYNEQFF
CDR3 DNA: TGTGCCAGCAGCGCGAGGGACAGTAACTACAATGAGCAGTTCTTC

D gene: .
J gene: TRBJ2-1
V gene: TRBV7-2
clone size: .
CDR3 protein: CASSLVAGALGAEQFF
CDR3 DNA: TGTGCCAGCAGCTTAGTGGCGGGGGCCCTGGGAGCTGAGCAGTTCTTC

D gene: .
J gene: TRBJ2-1
V gene: TRBV4-1
clone size: .
CDR3 protein: CASSQALNNEQFF
CDR3 DNA: TGCGCCAGCAGCCAAGCTCTTAACAATGAGCAGTTCTTC

D gene: TRBD1
J gene: TRBJ2-7
V gene: TRBV12-3/TRBV12-4
clone size: few
CDR3 protein: CAWIQGQGISYEQYF
CDR3 DNA: TGTGCCTGGATACAGGGACAGGGGATTTCCTACGAGCAGTACTTC

D gene: .
J gene: TRBJ2-2
V gene: TRBV7-9
clone size: many
CDR3 protein: CASSLGRSGELFF
CDR3 DNA: TGTGCCAGCAGCTTGGGGCGGAGCGGGGAGCTGTTTTTT

D gene: TRBD1
J gene: TRBJ2-1
V gene: TRBV15
clone size: many
CDR3 protein: CATSWDRGPSSYNEQFF
CDR3 DNA: TGTGCCACCAGCTGGGACAGGGGGCCGAGCTCCTACAATGAGCAGTTCTTC

D gene: .
J gene: TRBJ1-3
V gene: TRBV6-5
clone size: .
CDR3 protein: CASSYSGIARGNTIYF
CDR3 DNA: TGTGCCAGCAGTTACTCCGGGATCGCCCGGGGAAACACCATATATTTT

D gene: .
J gene: TRBJ2-5
V gene: TRBV28
clone size: .
CDR3 protein: CASSRGIGTPNQETQYF
CDR3 DNA: TGTGCCAGCAGTCGGGGCATCGGGACTCCTAACCAAGAGACCCAGTACTTC

D gene: .
J gene: TRBJ2-1
V gene: TRBV2
clone size: .
CDR3 protein: CASSEAAGYFYNEQFF
CDR3 DNA: TGTGCCAGCAGTGAAGCTGCCGGTTACTTTTACAATGAGCAGTTCTTC